These 28 T cell receptor beta chains were all obtained from the same sample, sequenced in a study of T cell repertoires in cytomegalovirus infection (dated by TCRdb to the late 2010s). Sequencing instrument: Illumina HiSeq 1500. TCRdb reprocessing: public reads trimmed at Q25 with fastp, clones called with MiXCR, in-frame beta chains kept. CDR3 protein duplicates are merged, each entry listing the most common genes and DNA. Within this sample are 46,000 or so distinct CDR3 sequences, with around 20% of them counted one time only. In total, the top ten clones hold about 18% of the sample. No antigen has been identified for these receptors. Sequencing was done on a sample of PBMCs, sequenced either directly or after in vitro stimulation (not recorded which). The receptors shown here come from a human donor in good health (CMV status not recorded). Some clones in this sample may be carry-over from other donors' samples.

The sample holds a few counts of this clonotype. This chain joins TRBV6-1 and TRBJ2-5, with 7 bases lining up with TRBD1. Germline assignment: CDR1 MNHNS and CDR2 SASEGT. The CDR3 runs to 14 residues. Trimming at V came to 3 bases and at J to 5 bases, leaving 6 bases not matched to a gene. The CDR3 coding sequence is TGTGCCAGCAGTGACAGAGGCAGGGGGGAGACCCAGTACTTC. This codes for CASSDRGRGETQYF.

In this sample, this clonotype turned up a few times. The V call is TRBV12-3 or TRBV12-4, the J call TRBJ1-1, with D unclear. The CDR3 has 12 residues. V was pared by 6 bases and J by 1 base, with 6 bases between. The CDR3 DNA sequence: TGTGCCAGCAGACAAGGGAACACTGAAGCTTTCTTT. Translating gives CASRQGNTEAFF.

This chain uses TRBV2 with TRBJ1-2, with 7 bases fitting TRBD1. J gave up 2 bases and V 4 bases, and 4 bases lay outside the gene matches. The CDR3 spans 14 residues. Per germline, CDR1 SNHLY and CDR2 FYNNEI. The CDR3 is CASSALQGNYGYTF. For the CDR3, the DNA is TGTGCCAGCAGTGCGTTACAGGGGAACTATGGCTACACCTTC.

This clonotype was picked up a small number of times. The chain joins TRBV7-6 to TRBJ2-7; 9 bases line up with TRBD1. This CDR3 spans 14 amino acids. Germline V CDR1 and CDR2: SGHVS, FNYEAQ. V shed 2 bases, J shed 6 bases, and the junction held 5 bases outside the gene matches. The CDR3 sequence: CASSLSGQGGEQYF. The CDR3 DNA reads TGTGCCAGCAGCTTATCGGGACAGGGTGGCGAGCAGTACTTC.

This clonotype was detected once. The missing conserved phenylalanine or tryptophan at the end of this CDR3 makes a read error likely. The DNA is omitted, as the CDR3 cannot be located on it reliably, and the CDR3 follows TCRdb's listing. The gene calls are TRBV27 and TRBJ2-7; the D call in the table, TRBD1, was not verified against the DNA. Germline assignment: CDR1 MNHEY and CDR2 SMNVEV (reference sequence). The CDR3 contains 12 residues when both ends are counted. The chain's CDR3 is CASTDTSYEQHL.

V and J are TRBV6-8 and TRBJ2-7; no definite D call. The germline CDR1 and CDR2 sequences are MNHGY and SAAAGT. The CDR3 is made up of 16 amino acids. With 2 bases removed from V and 3 bases from J, the gap between germline ends came to 17 bases. The CDR3 loop is CASSYDEPGNGYEQYF. CDR3 coding DNA: TGTGCCAGCAGTTACGACGAGCCGGGCAACGGCTACGAGCAGTACTTC.

This rearrangement joins TRBV12-3 or TRBV12-4 to TRBJ1-5; 10 positions agree with TRBD1. This CDR3 spans 15 amino acids. V shed 4 bases and J 3 bases; nucleotides not matched to a gene: 3. For the CDR3, the DNA is TGTGCCAGCAGTTCGGGACAGGGGAACAATCAGCCCCAGCATTTT. The encoded protein is CASSSGQGNNQPQHF.

Ten or more counts support this clonotype. This chain uses TRBV12-3 or TRBV12-4 with TRBJ1-5, with unresolved D. The CDR3 has 14 amino acids. V was cut by 6 bases and J by 5 bases, with 14 bases left in between. The CDR3 is CASSLVFSDQPQHF. The CDR3 DNA sequence: TGTGCCAGCAGCCTGGTGTTTTCGGATCAGCCCCAGCATTTT.

This clonotype has ten or more counts. This chain uses TRBV6-5 with TRBJ2-7; 10 positions match TRBD2. The V gene's germline CDR1 is MNHEY and CDR2 SVGAGI. After removal of 8 bases from V and 2 bases from J, the junction contained 6 bases not matched to a gene. CDR3 length equals 14 residues. CDR3 DNA sequence: TGTGCCAGCGCGATAGCGGGGGGTCCCTACGAGCAGTACTTC. Translated, it gives CASAIAGGPYEQYF.

There are a few counts of this clonotype. V is TRBV15 and J is TRBJ2-1; weak D call: TRBD2 (5 bases). The germline V and J ends were trimmed by 4 bases and 8 bases, with 18 bases remaining between them. Germline V lookup: CDR1 LNHNV, CDR2 YYDKDF (reference sequence). The CDR3 contains 15 residues. CDR3 region: CATSIRGSRNYEQFF. The CDR3 DNA reads as TGTGCCACCAGCATCCGAGGGAGCAGAAATTATGAGCAGTTCTTC.

This clonotype was seen ten or more times. The V and J genes are TRBV27 and TRBJ2-7, with TRBD2 identical over 8 bases. The V gene end was trimmed by 6 bases and the J gene end by 4 bases; junction bases not matched to a gene: 11. Germline values: CDR1 MNHEY, CDR2 SMNVEV (reference sequence). The CDR3 is 15 amino acids. The CDR3 sequence: CASSARALAEYEQYF. The CDR3 nucleotides read TGTGCCAGCAGCGCCAGGGCACTAGCGGAATACGAGCAGTACTTC.

The chain has TRBV28 and TRBJ2-5; TRBD2 is a possible D gene (5 bases). CDR3 length: 14 residues. Trimming left V 3 bases short and J 0 bases short, with 8 bases between. Germline CDR1 is MDHEN and CDR2 is SYDVKM. This CDR3 reads CASSFSVYQETQYF. For the CDR3, the DNA is TGTGCCAGCAGTTTTAGCGTGTACCAAGAGACCCAGTACTTC.

This clonotype came up a few times. The genes are TRBV20-1 and TRBJ1-4; TRBD1 matches 7 bases. Germline loops: CDR1 DFQATT, CDR2 SNEGSKA (reference sequence). Trimming cost V 4 bases and J 0 bases; bases outside gene matches: 17. The CDR3 loop spans 19 amino acids. CDR3 region: CSANSRYWTGLATNEKLFF. Written as DNA, the CDR3 is TGCAGTGCTAATAGTCGTTACTGGACAGGCCTTGCAACTAATGAAAAACTGTTTTTT.

This clonotype has at least ten counts. The DNA for the CDR3 is TGTGCCAGCAGCGATCCCGGGGGCGGTTATGGCTACACCTTC. Protein: CASSDPGGGYGYTF. The rearrangement uses TRBV12-3 or TRBV12-4 and TRBJ1-2, with a possible D match to TRBD1 (6 bases). CDR3 length: 14 amino acids. The V end lost 6 bases, the J end lost 5 bases, and 16 bases lay between the germline ends.

The sample holds many counts of this clonotype. The genes are TRBV7-2 and TRBJ2-1; D not resolved. This CDR3 is built from 12 residues. Between the trimmed V and J ends, which lost 4 bases and 6 bases, there was a span of 7 bases. Germline assignment: CDR1 SGHTA and CDR2 FQGNSA. CDR3 sequence reads: CASSWTLNEQFF. CDR3 nucleotide sequence: TGTGCCAGCAGCTGGACCCTCAATGAGCAGTTCTTC.

This chain uses TRBV20-1 with TRBJ2-1, with 9 bases matching TRBD1. Germline V gives CDR1 DFQATT, CDR2 SNEGSKA (reference sequence). V lost 5 bases and J lost 4; bases outside the gene matches: 6. This CDR3 is built from 14 residues. The DNA for the CDR3 is TGCAGTGCTGGGGACAGGGAATCTTACAATGAGCAGTTCTTC. Translated: CSAGDRESYNEQFF.

This chain connects TRBV20-1 to TRBJ2-1; D is undetermined. The CDR3 contains 12 residues. The germline V and J ends were trimmed by 6 bases and 7 bases, with 13 bases remaining between them. The V gene's germline CDR1 is DFQATT and CDR2 SNEGSKA (reference sequence). The CDR3 DNA reads TGCAGTGCACGACGGCAAAGAAATGAGCAGTTCTTC. It encodes CSARRQRNEQFF.

This clonotype was seen repeatedly, ten times or more. This chain uses TRBV6-5 with TRBJ2-1, with D tentatively TRBD1 (6 bases). This CDR3 has 16 amino acids. Trimming left V 5 bases short and J 7 bases short, with 21 bases between. Germline assignment: CDR1 MNHEY and CDR2 SVGAGI. Here the CDR3 DNA reads TGTGCCAGCAGTCGCCCTACCAGGGGCGACTCTAATGAGCAGTTCTTC. Its protein is CASSRPTRGDSNEQFF.

This clonotype was counted a few times. CDR3 in amino acids: CASRVRGSAPLHF. CDR3 bases: TGTGCCAGCAGGGTCAGGGGGTCGGCACCCCTCCACTTT. The chain recombines TRBV2 with TRBJ1-6; 7 bases map to TRBD1. V lost 6 bases to trimming and J lost 11 bases; unmatched junction nucleotides: 7. Germline loops: CDR1 SNHLY, CDR2 FYNNEI. This CDR3 region has 13 residues. Using reference TRBV2 and TRBJ1-6 for the parts outside the CDR3, the full variable domain is EPEVTQTPSHQVTQMGQEVILRCVPISNHLYFYWYRQILGQKVEFLVSFYNNEISEKSEIFDDQFSVERPDGSNFTLKIRSTKLEDSAMYFCASRVRGSAPLHFGNGTRLTVT.

This clonotype was counted a few times. The CDR3 sequence: CASSISPTDTQYF. The CDR3 DNA sequence: TGTGCCAGTAGTATTTCCCCCACAGATACGCAGTATTTT. The gene calls are TRBV19 and TRBJ2-3, with unresolved D. Per germline, CDR1 LNHDA and CDR2 SQIVND (reference sequence). CDR3 length: 13 amino acids. Trimming removed 3 bases from V and 2 bases from J, with 6 bases in between.

This clonotype was detected only once. Since a much larger clone is just one base distant, this may be a read error. The chain has TRBV9 and TRBJ2-5; TRBD1 matches at 7 bases. The CDR3 length is 15 residues. Germline V gene data show CDR1 as SGDLS and CDR2 as YYNGEE. The DNA of the CDR3 is TGTGCCAGCTGCGTAGGTCGGTCAGGGGGAGAGACCCAGTACTTC. Translated, it gives CASCVGRSGGETQYF.

This rearrangement joins TRBV10-2 to TRBJ1-5; a possible D gene is TRBD1 (5 bases). CDR1 and CDR2 from the germline V gene are WSHSY and SAAADI. Deletions cut 8 bases from V and 5 bases from J, with 10 bases between. The CDR3 has 12 residues. The CDR3 nucleotides read TGCGCCAGCCGGGGCGAGGATCAGCCCCAGCATTTT. Amino acids: CASRGEDQPQHF.

The genes are TRBV29-1 and TRBJ1-1; 10 bases are shared with TRBD1. The germline V gene has CDR1 SQVTM and CDR2 ANQGSEA. V lost 0 bases and J lost 4; bases outside the gene matches: 8. The CDR3 covers 16 residues. The CDR3 DNA sequence: TGCAGCGTTGAAGACCCGGACAGGGGGATACCCACTGAAGCTTTCTTT. Protein sequence: CSVEDPDRGIPTEAFF.

The table lists this clonotype with a few counts. The chain has TRBV6-2 or TRBV6-3 and TRBJ2-1, with 12 positions matching TRBD2. This CDR3 contains 16 residues. The germline CDR1 and CDR2 sequences are MNHEY and SVGEGT. J lost 5 bases, V lost 5 bases, and 7 bases had no gene match. The CDR3 DNA is TGTGCCAGCAGTCGAGGACTAGCGGGGCGAAACAATGAGCAGTTCTTC. This translates into CASSRGLAGRNNEQFF.

The chain joins TRBV5-5 to TRBJ1-2; unclear D gene. The CDR3 length is 13 residues. V was pared by 4 bases and J by 2 bases, with 9 bases between. In germline, CDR1 is SGHKS, CDR2 YYEKEE (reference sequence). CDR3 DNA: TGTGCCAGCAGCGGTAGCCGGAACTATGGCTACACCTTC. Protein product: CASSGSRNYGYTF.

The gene calls are TRBV19 and TRBJ2-2; D uncertain. Germline V gene sequence: CDR1 LNHDA, CDR2 SQIVND (reference sequence). The CDR3 is 15 residues long. V shed 5 bases and J shed 7 bases, with 17 bases lying between them. CDR3 sequence reads: CASSPYVGRSGELFF. The CDR3 DNA sequence: TGTGCCAGTAGTCCCTACGTGGGCCGGAGCGGGGAGCTGTTTTTT.

CDR3 nucleotide sequence: TGTGCCAGTTCGTGGGGGGCCAGCCAAGAGACCCAGTACTTC. This translates into CASSWGASQETQYF. V gene TRBV19 combines with J gene TRBJ2-5, with D perhaps matching TRBD1 or TRBD2 (6 bases each). Trimming pared 8 bases from V and 1 base from J, leaving 14 bases between. The CDR3 runs to 14 residues. Germline V gives CDR1 LNHDA, CDR2 SQIVND (reference sequence).

This chain links TRBV3-1 with TRBJ2-3; tentatively, D is TRBD2 (5 bases). V was shortened by 8 bases and J by 1 base, with 10 bases between the two germline ends. The germline CDR1 and CDR2 sequences are LGHDT and YNNKEL (reference sequence). The CDR3 totals 13 residues. The CDR3 loop is CASGGRGTDTQYF. CDR3 nucleotides: TGTGCCAGCGGTGGGCGGGGCACAGATACGCAGTATTTT.